This TCR beta chain was identified in a study of cytomegalovirus exposure and HLA in healthy donors. The PCR ran on 60 Vbeta and 13 Jbeta primers. Sequencing used immunoSEQ multiplex PCR; TCRdb keeps in-frame clones, though not all of them. This sample has 110,000 or so clones, with approximately 82% found just once. As concerns this clone: Its target is unknown.

The study, taken as a whole, reports: Diagnosis of cytomegalovirus status made by the classifier reportedly showed high specificity and sensitivity. Reportedly, fewer N-insertions than the approximately 700-donor mean appeared in an Asian-associated ancestry cluster in a later analysis.

Deletions cut 3 bases from V and 3 bases from J, with 12 bases between. The CDR3 totals 15 residues. CDR1 is SGDLS and CDR2 is YYNGEE in the germline V gene. The clonotype originates from a middle-aged man in good health and CMV-seropositive. The material sequenced was PBMCs. This chain uses TRBV9 with TRBJ2-2; D not certain. Here the CDR3 reads CASSAETRYTGELFF. In DNA, the CDR3 is TGTGCCAGCAGCGCCGAGACGAGGTACACCGGGGAGCTGTTTTTT.